These 22 T cell receptor beta chains share one sample of origin, sequenced in a study of T cells after posttransplantation cyclophosphamide. Sequenced by immunoSEQ multiplex PCR; TCRdb stores in-frame clones only, minus some. In total the sample includes approximately 24,000 clones, none of them seen once. The sample was PBMCs. The receptors were sampled from a man aged 50-59 years in good health, CMV-negative, and a related stem cell transplant donor.

V gene TRBV7-6 combines with J gene TRBJ1-2; TRBD1 matches at 7 bases. Looked up from germline, CDR1 is SGHVS and CDR2 is FNYEAQ. The CDR3 has 13 residues. The junction had 5 bases not matched to a gene; V was cut back by 5 bases and J by 5 bases. The CDR3 here is CASSHAGGYGYTF. CDR3 DNA: TGTGCCAGCAGCCACGCAGGGGGTTATGGCTACACCTTC.

The sample holds many counts of this clone. The chain links TRBV7-9 to TRBJ2-3; D is unclear. CDR3 size: 14 residues. Germline CDR1 and CDR2: SEHNR and FQNEAQ (reference sequence). V gave up 2 bases and J gave up 2 bases, with 8 bases separating them. The DNA for the CDR3 is TGTGCCAGCAGCTTACCAGTCCCCACAGATACGCAGTATTTT. As protein: CASSLPVPTDTQYF. Together with reference TRBV7-9 and TRBJ2-3, the CDR3 gives the full variable domain: DTGVSQNPRHKITKRGQNVTFRCDPISEHNRLYWYRQTLGQGPEFLTYFQNEAQLEKSRLLSDRFSAERPKGSFSTLEIQRTEQGDSAMYLCASSLPVPTDTQYFGPGTRLTVL.

This clone was detected ten times or more. J is TRBJ1-1 and V is TRBV5-6; weak D call: TRBD1 (5 bases). In germline, CDR1 is SGHDT, CDR2 YYEEEE. Trimming removed 1 base from V and 8 bases from J, with 6 bases in between. The length of the CDR3 is 11 residues. CDR3: CASSLYREAFF. DNA of the CDR3: TGTGCCAGCAGCTTGTACAGGGAAGCTTTCTTT. The full variable domain, its missing parts supplied by reference TRBV5-6 and TRBJ1-1, is DAGVTQSPTHLIKTRGQQVTLRCSPKSGHDTVSWYQQALGQGPQFIFQYYEEEERQRGNFPDRFSGHQFPNYSSELNVNALLLGDSALYLCASSLYREAFFGQGTRLTVV.

This clone was counted ten times or more. The rearrangement uses TRBV11-2 and TRBJ2-7; 9 nucleotides agree with TRBD1. Germline V gene sequence: CDR1 SGHAT, CDR2 FQNNGV. With V trimmed by 4 bases and J by 5 bases, 3 bases remained unmatched. The CDR3 extends over 13 amino acids. Here the CDR3 reads CASSSGQGNEQYF. The CDR3 bases are TGTGCCAGCAGCTCCGGACAGGGGAACGAGCAGTACTTC.

This clone was detected a few times. J is TRBJ1-6 and V is TRBV5-1, with TRBD1 matching 7 bases. The germline CDR1 and CDR2 sequences are SGHRS and YFSETQ. J was trimmed by 10 bases and V by 4 bases; bases with no gene match: 11. The CDR3 extends over 15 amino acids. The CDR3 sequence is CASSAQTGLESPLHF. The CDR3 DNA reads as TGCGCCAGCAGCGCCCAGACAGGGTTGGAATCACCCCTCCACTTT. The whole variable domain, remainder taken from reference TRBV5-1 and TRBJ1-6, is KAGVTQTPRYLIKTRGQQVTLSCSPISGHRSVSWYQQTPGQGLQFLFEYFSETQRNKGNFPGRFSGRQFSNSRSEMNVSTLELGDSALYLCASSAQTGLESPLHFGNGTRLTVT.

This clone was observed at least ten times. This chain joins TRBV7-2 and TRBJ1-2; D uncertain. Per the germline V gene, CDR1 is SGHTA and CDR2 is FQGNSA. The CDR3 runs to 11 residues. V was trimmed by 1 base and J by 8 bases, leaving 5 bases between them. The CDR3 bases are TGTGCCAGCAGCTTAGAAGCGGGCTACACCTTC. This encodes CASSLEAGYTF.

Ten or more counts support this clone. V usage is TRBV9 and J usage is TRBJ2-3; a weak D match, TRBD2 (7 bases). Germline V CDR1 and CDR2: SGDLS, YYNGEE. The V gene lost 1 base and the J gene lost 5 bases, with 14 bases spanning the gap. The CDR3 loop spans 15 amino acids. The CDR3, as DNA: TGTGCCAGCAGCGTAAGGTGGGGGGGCATAGATACGCAGTATTTT. As protein: CASSVRWGGIDTQYF.

Only a few counts were recorded for this clone. The chain carries TRBV6-1 and TRBJ1-1; a possible D gene is TRBD1 (6 bases). The CDR3 loop spans 14 amino acids. V was shortened by 6 bases and J by 4 bases, with 15 bases between the two germline ends. CDR1 and CDR2 from the germline V gene are MNHNS and SASEGT. The CDR3 sequence is CASRQRQESTEAFF. The CDR3 nucleotides read TGTGCCAGCAGACAGCGACAGGAAAGCACTGAAGCTTTCTTT.

The sample holds many counts of this clone. The rearrangement uses TRBV9 and TRBJ1-1; no definite D call. Germline CDR1 reads SGDLS; CDR2 reads YYNGEE. CDR3 size: 15 residues. V lost 0 bases and J lost 4, with 13 bases in between. The CDR3 region has the DNA TGTGCCAGCAGCGTAGTGAGTGCCTCGGGCACTGAAGCTTTCTTT. Translating it yields CASSVVSASGTEAFF.

This clone was recorded at least ten times. This rearrangement joins TRBV6-1 to TRBJ2-7; D is unclear. Germline lookup yields CDR1 MNHNS and CDR2 SASEGT. This CDR3 spans 12 amino acids. V gave up 3 bases and J gave up 5 bases, with 8 bases separating them. The CDR3, as DNA: TGTGCCAGCAGTGACAGGCCCCACGAGCAGTACTTC. Encoded protein: CASSDRPHEQYF.

In this sample, this clone turned up many times. The gene calls are TRBV11-2 and TRBJ2-2, with TRBD2 as a possible D gene (5 bases). Germline loops: CDR1 SGHAT, CDR2 FQNNGV. This CDR3 is 15 amino acids long. Trimming pared 7 bases from V and 0 bases from J, leaving 12 bases between. The CDR3 DNA is TGTGCCAGCAAACGGGGATTCGCGAACACCGGGGAGCTGTTTTTT. Translated, it gives CASKRGFANTGELFF.

This clone was picked up many times. The genes are TRBV7-7 and TRBJ2-1; TRBD1 agrees at 7 bases. The germline V gene encodes CDR1 SSHAT and CDR2 FNYEAQ (reference sequence). This CDR3 comprises 17 residues. V lost 5 bases to trimming and J lost 8 bases; unmatched junction nucleotides: 18. This CDR3 is CASSPSWTGREYDEQFF. CDR3 DNA: TGTGCCAGCAGCCCCTCTTGGACAGGCAGGGAATACGATGAGCAGTTCTTC.

This clone was counted at least ten times. V gene TRBV2 combines with J gene TRBJ2-7; D is possibly TRBD1 (6 bases). Germline CDR1 SNHLY, CDR2 FYNNEI. V lost 8 bases and J 0 bases, leaving 14 bases between the germline ends. CDR3 length: 14 residues. In DNA, the CDR3 is TGTGCCAGCGTCGGGGCCAGGGGCTCCTACGAGCAGTACTTC. As protein: CASVGARGSYEQYF.

There are many counts of this clone. The chain has TRBV5-1 and TRBJ2-5, with D tentatively TRBD2 (6 bases). Trimming took off 3 bases at V and 4 bases at J, with 13 bases between the two ends. Germline V CDR1 and CDR2: SGHRS, YFSETQ. This CDR3 region has 14 residues. The CDR3 here is CASSSGDFGETQYF. CDR3 coding DNA: TGCGCCAGCAGCTCGGGGGATTTTGGAGAGACCCAGTACTTC. Full variable domain (rest looked up from reference TRBV5-1 and TRBJ2-5): KAGVTQTPRYLIKTRGQQVTLSCSPISGHRSVSWYQQTPGQGLQFLFEYFSETQRNKGNFPGRFSGRQFSNSRSEMNVSTLELGDSALYLCASSSGDFGETQYFGPGTRLLVL.

This clone has ten or more counts. This chain joins TRBV27 and TRBJ1-2, with D perhaps TRBD1 (6 bases). Germline V lookup: CDR1 MNHEY, CDR2 SMNVEV (reference sequence). V was cut by 3 bases and J by 8 bases, with 16 bases left in between. The CDR3 contains 14 residues. The CDR3 loop reads CASSLVSGGRGYTF. In DNA form, the CDR3 reads TGTGCCAGCAGTTTGGTTTCGGGGGGCCGCGGCTACACCTTC.

This clone has at least ten counts. V is TRBV15 and J is TRBJ1-4; 7 nucleotides line up with TRBD1. V shed 1 base and J 8 bases; nucleotides not matched to a gene: 7. The CDR3 extends over 15 amino acids. The germline V gene encodes CDR1 LNHNV and CDR2 YYDKDF (reference sequence). CDR3 amino acids: CATSRGSQGGEKLFF. The CDR3, as DNA: TGTGCCACCAGCAGAGGTTCTCAAGGGGGCGAAAAACTGTTTTTT.

This clone has ten or more counts. The J gene is TRBJ2-1, the V gene TRBV18; TRBD2 matches at 9 bases. The V segment lost 3 bases and the J segment 6 bases; nucleotides outside the gene matches: 3. This CDR3 spans 14 amino acids. Germline lookup yields CDR1 KGHSH and CDR2 LQKENI. The CDR3 protein is CASSPPGLANEQFF. The CDR3 nucleotides are TGTGCCAGCTCACCTCCGGGACTAGCCAATGAGCAGTTCTTC.

This clone occurred a few times. This chain joins TRBV27 and TRBJ2-2, with TRBD1 identical over 11 bases. Looked up from germline, CDR1 is MNHEY and CDR2 is SMNVEV (reference sequence). The J segment lost 4 bases and the V segment lost 6 bases, leaving 10 bases of the junction unmatched. This CDR3 has 17 residues. The CDR3 protein is CASRPDRGRRGTGELFF. CDR3 nucleotides: TGTGCCAGCAGACCGGACAGGGGGCGTAGGGGCACCGGGGAGCTGTTTTTT.

This clone has just a few counts. This chain joins TRBV27 and TRBJ2-5; 9 bases agree with TRBD1. The CDR3 extends over 14 amino acids. Germline V gene sequence: CDR1 MNHEY, CDR2 SMNVEV (reference sequence). Trimming at V came to 5 bases and at J to 4 bases, leaving 5 bases not matched to a gene. CDR3 DNA sequence: TGTGCCAGCAGTGAACAGGGGGCTCGAGAGACCCAGTACTTC. This gives the protein CASSEQGARETQYF.

This clone was picked up many times. The chain links TRBV7-9 to TRBJ2-5; 10 bases agree with TRBD2. The V segment lost 3 bases and the J segment 4 bases; nucleotides outside the gene matches: 14. CDR1 and CDR2 (germline): SEHNR, FQNEAQ (reference sequence). The CDR3 loop spans 18 amino acids. DNA of the CDR3: TGTGCCAGCAGCTTTCCCCGACTAGCGGGCCCACCGGTAGAGACCCAGTACTTC. It codes for CASSFPRLAGPPVETQYF.

This clone was counted many times. The chain recombines TRBV2 with TRBJ2-7; D remains unclear. The CDR3 length is 14 residues. Germline V gene sequence: CDR1 SNHLY, CDR2 FYNNEI. Trimming removed 6 bases from V and 7 bases from J, with 19 bases in between. The CDR3, as DNA: TGTGCCAGCAGACGGTCCCCCGTCCTCTCTGAGCAGTACTTC. This sequence encodes CASRRSPVLSEQYF.

The table lists this clone with many counts. At one of its ends the junction is not consistent with the germline gene, which may arise from a read error. Additional DNA sequences in this sample encode the identical CDR3. The chain couples TRBV2 to TRBJ1-4, with 8 bases fitting TRBD1. CDR1 is SNHLY, CDR2 FYNNEI, per germline. The CDR3 runs to 15 residues. CDR3 sequence (DNA): TGTGCCAGCAGCTATACCGGGACAGGAAATGAAAAGCTGTTTTTT. Amino acid sequence: CASSYTGTGNEKLFF.